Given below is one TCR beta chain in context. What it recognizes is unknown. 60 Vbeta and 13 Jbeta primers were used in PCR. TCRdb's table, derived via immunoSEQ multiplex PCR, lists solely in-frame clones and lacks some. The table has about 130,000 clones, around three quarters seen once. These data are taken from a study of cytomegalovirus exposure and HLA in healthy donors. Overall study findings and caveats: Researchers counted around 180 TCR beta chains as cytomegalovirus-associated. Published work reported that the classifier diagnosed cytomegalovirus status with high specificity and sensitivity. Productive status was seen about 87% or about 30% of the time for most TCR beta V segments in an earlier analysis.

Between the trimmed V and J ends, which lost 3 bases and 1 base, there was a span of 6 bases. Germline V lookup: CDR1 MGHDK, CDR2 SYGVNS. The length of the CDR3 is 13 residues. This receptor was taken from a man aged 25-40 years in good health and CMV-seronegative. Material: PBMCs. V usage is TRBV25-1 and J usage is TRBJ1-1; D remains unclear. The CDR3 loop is CASSEHKNTEAFF. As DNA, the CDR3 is TGTGCCAGCAGTGAGCACAAGAACACTGAAGCTTTCTTT.